This T cell receptor (beta chain) was obtained from a study of blood T cell repertoires in COVID-19. On the study more broadly: The study drew acute and convalescent COVID-19 samples from the United States, Italy and Spain. Sample material is recorded as cDNA or gDNA derived from T cells, B-cell-depleted T cells, or PBMCs.

The germline V gene encodes CDR1 SGHAT and CDR2 FQNNGV. The CDR3 has 14 residues. The V end was cut by 3 bases, the J end by 8 bases, with 16 bases between. This clone was picked up one time. In the study's own analysis: Estimation of nucleated cell counts was performed using reference gene primer amplification. Some clones are missing from TCRdb's copy, which holds only in-frame ones; the method was immunoSEQ multiplex PCR. The V and J calls and the clone size are those of that table, but D and trimming were determined from the DNA. This repertoire shows roughly 250,000 clones, around 90% found once; its top ten account for 0.65% to 0.9%.

The receptor comes from a woman under 40 with acute or convalescent COVID-19. Sequences were obtained from peripheral blood. The chain has TRBV11-2 and TRBJ1-2, with D unresolved. The DNA for the CDR3 is TGTGCCAGCAGCTTCACCCCGGGGATCGGAGGCTACACCTTC. This translates into CASSFTPGIGGYTF.